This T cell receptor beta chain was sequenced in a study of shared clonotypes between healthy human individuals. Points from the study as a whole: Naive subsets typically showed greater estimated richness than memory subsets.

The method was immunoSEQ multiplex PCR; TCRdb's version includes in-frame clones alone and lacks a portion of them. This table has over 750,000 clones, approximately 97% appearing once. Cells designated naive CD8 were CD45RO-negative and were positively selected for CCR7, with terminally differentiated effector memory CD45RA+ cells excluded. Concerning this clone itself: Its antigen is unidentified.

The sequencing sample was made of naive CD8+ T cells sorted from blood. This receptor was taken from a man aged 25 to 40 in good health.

CDR3 coding DNA: TGTGCCAGCAGCTCACAGGGTGGCGAAAAACTGTTTTTT. Translation gives CASSSQGGEKLFF. V usage is TRBV7-9 and J usage is TRBJ1-4, with a tentative D call TRBD1 (6 bases). Germline V gives CDR1 SEHNR, CDR2 FQNEAQ (reference sequence). V was clipped by 4 bases and J by 8 bases, with 11 bases between them. CDR3 length: 13 residues.